The present TCR beta chain was sequenced within a study of cytomegalovirus exposure and HLA in healthy donors. Study-level background: About 80 million unique TCRs from HLA-typed donors made up an early data release. Study-level results: Overall, under 200 TCR beta chains were annotated as cytomegalovirus-associated. Presence/absence comparisons presumed near-even sequencing depth among donors.

Worth noting for this clone: Its antigen is not known.

The germline V gene encodes CDR1 SGHRS and CDR2 YFSETQ. This CDR3 is built from 16 residues. V gave up 4 bases and J gave up 0 bases; unmatched junction bases: 4. PCR was performed using 60 Vbeta and 13 Jbeta primers. Method: immunoSEQ multiplex PCR; TCRdb's copy keeps in-frame clones and lacks some. The sample holds 200,000 to 250,000 clones, around 84% seen once. This TCR derives from a girl aged 2 to 10 in good health and CMV-seronegative. The chain has TRBV5-1 and TRBJ2-3; 11 positions agree with TRBD2. The material sequenced was PBMCs. The CDR3, as DNA: TGCGCCAGCAGCCGCCGGACTAGCGGGAGCACAGATACGCAGTATTTT. This gives the protein CASSRRTSGSTDTQYF.